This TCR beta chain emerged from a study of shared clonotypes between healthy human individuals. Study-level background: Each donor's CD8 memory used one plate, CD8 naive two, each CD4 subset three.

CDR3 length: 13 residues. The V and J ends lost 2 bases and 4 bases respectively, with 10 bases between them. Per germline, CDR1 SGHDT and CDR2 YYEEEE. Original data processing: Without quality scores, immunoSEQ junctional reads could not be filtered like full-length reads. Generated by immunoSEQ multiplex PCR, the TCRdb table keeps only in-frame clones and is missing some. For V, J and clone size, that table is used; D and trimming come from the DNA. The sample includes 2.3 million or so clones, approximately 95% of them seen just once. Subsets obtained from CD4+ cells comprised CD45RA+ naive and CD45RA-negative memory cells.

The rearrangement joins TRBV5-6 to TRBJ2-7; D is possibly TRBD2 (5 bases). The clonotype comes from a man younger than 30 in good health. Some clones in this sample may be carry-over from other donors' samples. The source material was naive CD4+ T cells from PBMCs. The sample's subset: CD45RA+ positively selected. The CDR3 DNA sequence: TGTGCCAGCAGCTTTATCGGGGTTTACGAGCAGTACTTC. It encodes CASSFIGVYEQYF.